Listed below are T cell receptor beta chains from one sample, sequenced in a study of cytomegalovirus exposure and HLA in healthy donors. The protocol was immunoSEQ multiplex PCR, while the TCRdb copy is restricted to in-frame clones and leaves out a portion. The sample shows roughly 75,000 clones, roughly 95% of them seen only once. Sequenced material: PBMCs. The receptors come from a woman under 30 in good health and CMV-seropositive. Both conserved end residues are part of each CDR3. D genes are given only for firm matches. Part of the rows lack a size; the others show once, few, many or a class for expanded clones.

TRBJ2-1	TRBD2	.	TRBV11-2	CASSLGAGGYNEQFF	TGTGCCAGCAGCTTAGGTGCGGGGGGTTACAATGAGCAGTTCTTC
TRBJ1-2	.	.	TRBV15	CATSRDMGARGYTF	TGTGCCACCAGCAGAGATATGGGGGCAAGAGGCTACACCTTC
TRBJ1-5	.	.	TRBV6-6	CASSLLMGGNQPQHF	TGTGCCAGCAGCCTCCTTATGGGCGGCAATCAGCCCCAGCATTTT
TRBJ1-5	.	.	TRBV6-5	CASNLLGAGQPQHF	TGTGCCAGCAACTTACTGGGGGCAGGTCAGCCCCAGCATTTT
TRBJ1-2	.	.	TRBV18	CASSPRTGSGYGYTF	TGTGCCAGCTCACCACGAACAGGGTCGGGGTATGGCTACACCTTC
TRBJ2-1	.	once	TRBV28	CASSPDSYNEQFF	TGTGCCAGCAGTCCCGACAGTTACAATGAGCAGTTCTTC
TRBJ1-6	TRBD1	.	TRBV11-3	CASKTGGTDANSPLHF	TGTGCCAGCAAAACAGGGGGCACGGATGCCAATTCACCCCTCCACTTT
TRBJ2-6	TRBD1	.	TRBV27	CASSGTGISGANVLTF	TGTGCCAGCAGTGGGACAGGGATATCTGGGGCCAACGTCCTGACTTTC
TRBJ1-5	.	few	TRBV9	CASSVGGENQPQHF	TGTGCCAGCAGCGTGGGGGGGGAGAATCAGCCCCAGCATTTT
TRBJ2-3	.	.	TRBV9	CASSVQGGSTDTQYF	TGTGCCAGCAGCGTGCAGGGGGGTAGCACAGATACGCAGTATTTT
TRBJ2-3	TRBD1	.	TRBV6-1	CASSESDRGGTDTQYF	TGTGCCAGCAGTGAATCAGACAGGGGAGGTACAGATACGCAGTATTTT
TRBJ1-1	TRBD1	.	TRBV27	CASSLLGRGHTEAFF	TGTGCCAGCAGTTTATTAGGCAGGGGGCATACTGAAGCTTTCTTT
TRBJ2-1	.	.	TRBV5-6	CASSFAGNEQFF	TGTGCCAGCAGCTTTGCGGGAAATGAGCAGTTCTTC
TRBJ2-5	TRBD1	.	TRBV30	CAWRKFGQAQVGETQYF	TGTGCCTGGAGGAAATTCGGACAGGCCCAGGTCGGGGAGACCCAGTACTTC
TRBJ2-5	.	once	TRBV5-1	CASSPTRQDQETQYF	TGCGCCAGCAGCCCCACCCGACAAGACCAAGAGACCCAGTACTTC
TRBJ1-1	.	.	TRBV9	CASTRSPGHRLNTEAFF	TGTGCCAGCACTCGGTCCCCGGGACACCGATTGAACACTGAAGCTTTCTTT
TRBJ1-2	TRBD1	.	TRBV27	CASRGQGYGYTF	TGTGCCAGCAGGGGACAGGGGTATGGCTACACCTTC
TRBJ2-7	.	few	TRBV9	CASSGSRTEQYF	TGTGCCAGCAGCGGTAGCCGCACTGAGCAGTACTTC
TRBJ2-5	TRBD2	.	TRBV25-1	CASTTERGRNTGETQYF	TGTGCCAGCACCACGGAGCGGGGGCGGAATACGGGAGAGACCCAGTACTTC
TRBJ1-4	TRBD1	.	TRBV5-1	CASSSPPGQGATNEKLFF	TGCGCCAGCAGCAGCCCCCCGGGACAGGGGGCAACTAATGAAAAACTGTTTTTT
TRBJ2-1	.	.	TRBV15	CATSHGNARNNEQFF	TGTGCCACCAGCCACGGGAACGCAAGGAACAATGAGCAGTTCTTC
TRBJ2-1	.	.	TRBV11-3	CASSFSPTGYEQFF	TGTGCCAGCAGCTTTTCCCCAACAGGCTATGAGCAGTTCTTC
TRBJ1-1	.	.	TRBV11-2	CASSFGRNTEAFF	TGTGCCAGCAGCTTTGGCAGGAACACTGAAGCTTTCTTT
TRBJ1-1	.	.	TRBV4-2	CASSQEVGAMNTEAFF	TGTGCCAGCAGCCAAGAGGTAGGGGCGATGAACACTGAAGCTTTCTTT
TRBJ1-6	.	.	TRBV25-1	CASSPPGDRYNSPLHF	TGTGCCAGCAGTCCTCCGGGGGACCGTTATAATTCACCCCTCCACTTT
TRBJ2-7	TRBD1	few	TRBV11-3	CASSFPGQAYEQYF	TGTGCCAGCAGCTTCCCGGGACAGGCCTACGAGCAGTACTTC